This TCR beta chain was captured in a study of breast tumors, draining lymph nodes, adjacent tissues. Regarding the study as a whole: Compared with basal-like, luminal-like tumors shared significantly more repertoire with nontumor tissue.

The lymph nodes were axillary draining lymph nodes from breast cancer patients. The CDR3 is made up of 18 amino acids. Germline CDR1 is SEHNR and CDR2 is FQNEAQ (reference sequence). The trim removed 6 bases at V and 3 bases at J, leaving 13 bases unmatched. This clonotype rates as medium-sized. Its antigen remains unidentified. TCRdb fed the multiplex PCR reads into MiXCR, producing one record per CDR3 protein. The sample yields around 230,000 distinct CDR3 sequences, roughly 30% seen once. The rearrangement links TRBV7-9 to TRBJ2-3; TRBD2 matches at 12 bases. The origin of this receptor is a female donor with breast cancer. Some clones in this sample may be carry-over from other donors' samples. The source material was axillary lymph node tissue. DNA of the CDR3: TGTGCCAGCAGTCCAGGCCGACTAGCGGGAGTGAGGACAGATACGCAGTATTTT. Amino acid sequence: CASSPGRLAGVRTDTQYF.